The clone carrying this T cell receptor (beta chain) was seen a few times. The sample originates from a study of T cells after yellow fever vaccination. In germline, CDR1 is LGHDT, CDR2 YNNKEL (reference sequence). V lost 5 bases to trimming and J lost 2 bases, with 6 bases between them. CDR3 length: 12 residues. TCRdb ran MiXCR on the 5' RACE reads and lists one entry per CDR3 protein. The repertoire holds about 320,000 distinct CDR3 sequences, with 3.5% to 5% as singletons. This sequence joins TRBV3-1 and TRBJ1-2; D perhaps matches TRBD1 (5 bases). The sequenced sample was PBMCs, obtained 15 days after the yellow fever booster vaccination. The clonotype comes from a man aged 18 to 35 who received the YFV17D yellow fever vaccine. The CDR3 DNA reads as TGTGCCAGCAGCACAGGAAACTATGGCTACACCTTC. It yields the protein CASSTGNYGYTF.